This T cell receptor (beta chain) was sequenced for a study of blood T cell repertoires in COVID-19. Original methodology: It was from reference gene primer amplification that nucleated cell counts were estimated. Here immunoSEQ multiplex PCR was the method, and the copy in TCRdb shows in-frame clones only, minus some. The DNA gave D and trimming, while V, J and clone size come from that table. The table lists around 50,000 clones, 86% of them singletons, with over 2% in the top ten. The receptor comes from a woman in her sixties with acute or convalescent COVID-19. The sequencing sample was made of peripheral blood.

CDR3 sequence reads: CASAIPRAEAFF. The CDR3 nucleotides are TGTGCCAGCGCGATTCCTAGAGCTGAAGCTTTCTTT. This chain links TRBV12-3 or TRBV12-4 with TRBJ1-1; D not certain. Trimming removed 8 bases at V and 6 bases at J, with 13 bases between. This CDR3 has 12 residues.